A single sample gave rise to the 3 T cell receptor beta chains below, sequenced in a study of CD8+CD57+ T cells in acquired aplastic anemia. Whoever was chosen for sequencing had shown CD8+CD57+ cell expansion by flow cytometry. It was genomic DNA that served as the template for profiling TCR beta VDJ and CDR3. TCRdb processed the reads anew with MiXCR; each CDR3 protein has one entry. The data show under 200,000 distinct CDR3 sequences, roughly 50% seen once. Material for sequencing was sorted CD4+, CD8+, or CD8+CD57+ T cells (not recorded which) from PBMCs. These receptors all stem from a human donor with aplastic anemia.

Points on this clonotype: Possible read error: a much larger clone is one base away. The chain employs TRBV30 and TRBJ1-5; D is ambiguous. Germline V gene sequence: CDR1 GTSNPN, CDR2 SVGIG (reference sequence). The CDR3 contains 12 residues. CDR3 protein: CAWGVNNQPQHF. The CDR3 coding sequence is TGTGCCTGGGGTGTAAACAATCAGCCCCAGCATTTT.

The J gene is TRBJ2-5, the V gene TRBV12-3 or TRBV12-4; 8 positions agree with TRBD1. J lost 4 bases, V lost 3 bases, and 1 base had no gene match. The CDR3 consists of 13 residues. CDR3 region: CASSFTGGETQYF. In DNA form, the CDR3 reads TGTGCCAGCAGTTTCACAGGGGGAGAGACCCAGTACTTC.

This clonotype was picked up a small number of times. The rearrangement links TRBV11-1 to TRBJ1-4, with 10 nucleotides matching TRBD1. Germline assignment: CDR1 SGHAT and CDR2 FQDESV (reference sequence). The trim removed 1 base at V and 1 base at J, leaving 12 bases unmatched. The CDR3 length is 20 residues. The DNA for the CDR3 is TGTGCCAGCAGCTTAGTCCGGGACAGGGGTTTTGCAAGAACTAATGAAAAACTGTTTTTT. As protein: CASSLVRDRGFARTNEKLFF.